The sequence of this T cell receptor (beta chain) was determined in a study of blood T cell repertoires in COVID-19. For the study at large: Acute and convalescent COVID-19 specimens originated in the United States, Italy and Spain. Sources were T cells, B-cell-depleted T cells, or PBMCs; the material itself was cDNA or gDNA.

Original data processing: Reference gene primers were amplified, and this amplification served to estimate nucleated cell counts. Some clones are missing from TCRdb's copy, which holds only in-frame ones; the method was immunoSEQ multiplex PCR. That table supplies the V and J calls and clone size; D and trimming were determined from the DNA. Of around 110,000 clones listed, more than 80% are singletons. The CDR3 extends over 13 amino acids. Trimming removed 5 bases at V and 7 bases at J, with 14 bases between. CDR1 is SEHNR and CDR2 is FQNEAQ in the germline V gene (reference sequence). The TCR was taken from a man aged 35-49 years with active or convalescent COVID-19. The chain has TRBV7-9 and TRBJ1-1; D possibly corresponds to TRBD1 (6 bases). Specimen: peripheral blood. The CDR3 reads CASSQSGQIEAFF. The CDR3 nucleotides read TGTGCCAGCAGCCAGAGTGGACAGATTGAAGCTTTCTTT.